The next 22 T cell receptor beta chains were all read from a single sample in a study of T cell changes during pregnancy in multiple sclerosis. The table came from immunoSEQ multiplex PCR; TCRdb's copy has only in-frame clones and leaves some out. This repertoire shows approximately 69,000 clones, around nine tenths found once; its top ten account for approximately 2.1%. Specimen: peripheral blood, collected in the second trimester of pregnancy. Receptors were obtained from a female donor in good health, enrolled as a control in a pregnancy study.

V usage is TRBV7-8 and J usage is TRBJ2-1, with D hard to call. The V end lost 1 base, the J end lost 4 bases, and 8 bases lay between the germline ends. This CDR3 comprises 14 residues. In germline, CDR1 is SGHVS, CDR2 FQNEAQ. The CDR3 is CASSLVEPYNEQFF. In DNA form, the CDR3 reads TGTGCCAGCAGCTTAGTGGAGCCTTACAATGAGCAGTTCTTC.

The CDR3 DNA reads TGTGCTAGTGGTCCTGGCCTTGGGCAGTACTTC. Its translation is CASGPGLGQYF. V and J are TRBV12-5 and TRBJ2-7; D is ambiguous. CDR3 length equals 11 residues. V lost 5 bases and J lost 9, with 11 bases in between. The germline CDR1 and CDR2 sequences are LGHNT and FRNRAP.

The V and J genes are TRBV28 and TRBJ2-7; TRBD2 matches at 9 bases. V lost 6 bases, J lost 6 bases, and 12 bases stayed unmatched. The CDR3 consists of 15 residues. Germline values: CDR1 MDHEN, CDR2 SYDVKM. CDR3: CASSAYGSGGGEQYF. CDR3 nucleotides: TGTGCCAGCAGCGCGTATGGTAGCGGGGGAGGCGAGCAGTACTTC. Supplemented by reference TRBV28 and TRBJ2-7, the full variable domain reads DVKVTQSSRYLVKRTGEKVFLECVQDMDHENMFWYRQDPGLGLRLIYFSYDVKMKEKGDIPEGYSVSREKKERFSLILESASTNQTSMYLCASSAYGSGGGEQYFGPGTRLTVT.

There are a few counts of this clone. The rearrangement uses TRBV14 and TRBJ1-1; possible D gene TRBD1, 5 bases. CDR3 size: 15 residues. Germline assignment: CDR1 SGHDN and CDR2 FVKESK. Deletions cut 1 base from V and 5 bases from J, with 14 bases between. This chain's CDR3 is CASSQGRGRWTEAFF. Here the CDR3 DNA reads TGTGCCAGCAGCCAAGGGAGGGGACGATGGACTGAAGCTTTCTTT.

The chain has TRBV6-5 and TRBJ1-4; no reliable D call. Germline CDR1 reads MNHEY; CDR2 reads SVGAGI. This CDR3 has 15 residues. V was trimmed by 6 bases and J by 7 bases, leaving 18 bases between them. The CDR3 loop is CASRPEGGFFEKLFF. For the CDR3, the DNA is TGTGCCAGCAGGCCAGAAGGAGGTTTCTTTGAAAAACTGTTTTTT.

This rearrangement joins TRBV6-5 to TRBJ1-2; D is undetermined. CDR3 length equals 14 residues. V shed 5 bases and J shed 3 bases, with 13 bases lying between them. Per the germline V gene, CDR1 is MNHEY and CDR2 is SVGAGI. CDR3 sequence: CASSPKYTDYGYTF. In DNA, the CDR3 is TGTGCCAGCAGTCCCAAGTACACCGACTATGGCTACACCTTC.

The chain joins TRBV10-3 to TRBJ2-7, with D perhaps matching TRBD1 (6 bases). The V gene lost 2 bases and the J gene lost 10 bases, with 12 bases spanning the gap. The CDR3 has 12 amino acids. Germline CDR1 reads ENHRY; CDR2 reads SYGVKD. The CDR3 loop reads CAISETLQGQYF. CDR3 DNA: TGTGCCATCAGTGAGACCTTACAGGGACAGTACTTC.

This sequence joins TRBV28 and TRBJ1-2; D not certain. The CDR3 is 17 amino acids. Deletions cut 3 bases from V and 4 bases from J, with 21 bases between. Germline loops: CDR1 MDHEN, CDR2 SYDVKM. CDR3 in DNA: TGTGCCAGCAGTTTCCCTCCCCCTTACACTAGAACCTATGGCTACACCTTC. Its protein product is CASSFPPPYTRTYGYTF.

The chain joins TRBV5-1 to TRBJ2-7; weak D call: TRBD2 (5 bases). The V end lost 4 bases, the J end lost 3 bases, and 14 bases lay between the germline ends. The CDR3 consists of 14 residues. Germline V gene lookup returns CDR1 SGHRS and CDR2 YFSETQ. The CDR3 sequence is CASSRQLGDYEQYF. DNA for the CDR3: TGCGCCAGCAGCCGCCAACTGGGAGACTACGAGCAGTACTTC. Filled out from reference TRBV5-1 and TRBJ2-7, the complete variable domain reads KAGVTQTPRYLIKTRGQQVTLSCSPISGHRSVSWYQQTPGQGLQFLFEYFSETQRNKGNFPGRFSGRQFSNSRSEMNVSTLELGDSALYLCASSRQLGDYEQYFGPGTRLTVT.

V is TRBV19 and J is TRBJ2-1; 7 positions agree with TRBD1. Germline assignment: CDR1 LNHDA and CDR2 SQIVND (reference sequence). After removal of 6 bases from V and 4 bases from J, the junction contained 3 bases not matched to a gene. The CDR3 contains 13 residues. The CDR3 DNA is TGTGCCAGTAGGGGGACAGCTTACAATGAGCAGTTCTTC. Encoded protein: CASRGTAYNEQFF.

The chain uses TRBV2 and TRBJ1-5; 8 bases align to TRBD1. The V segment lost 6 bases and the J segment 4 bases; nucleotides outside the gene matches: 11. CDR3 size: 16 residues. The V gene's germline CDR1 is SNHLY and CDR2 FYNNEI. CDR3 nucleotides: TGTGCCAGCAGAGGGACAGGTCGTGGGGGGAATCAGCCCCAGCATTTT. Its translation: CASRGTGRGGNQPQHF.

The rearrangement uses TRBV7-8 and TRBJ1-3; 11 bases map to TRBD1. The germline gives CDR1 SGHVS, CDR2 FQNEAQ. The V gene end was trimmed by 5 bases and the J gene end by 0 bases; junction bases not matched to a gene: 6. This CDR3 contains 17 residues. CDR3 in DNA: TGTGCCAGCAGCCGGGTCGGGACAGGGGGCTCTGGAAACACCATATATTTT. This encodes CASSRVGTGGSGNTIYF.

The CDR3 DNA reads as TGTGCCAGCAGTTACACGGGACAGGGGGGGTACAATGAGCAGTTCTTC. It yields the protein CASSYTGQGGYNEQFF. The rearrangement links TRBV6-5 to TRBJ2-1; 11 nucleotides agree with TRBD1. Germline values: CDR1 MNHEY, CDR2 SVGAGI. This CDR3 contains 16 residues. V lost 2 bases, J lost 4 bases, and 4 bases stayed unmatched.

The rearrangement joins TRBV4-1 to TRBJ2-7; 9 bases are shared with TRBD1. Germline assignment: CDR1 MGHRA and CDR2 YSYEKL. The length of the CDR3 is 14 residues. Trimming cost V 5 bases and J 2 bases; bases outside gene matches: 4. CDR3 protein: CASSYRDRAYEQYF. DNA of the CDR3: TGCGCCAGCAGCTACCGGGACAGGGCCTACGAGCAGTACTTC.

This clone was recorded once. The chain carries TRBV9 and TRBJ2-7; the match to TRBD1 covers 10 bases. With V trimmed by 0 bases and J by 3 bases, 3 bases remained unmatched. The CDR3 spans 15 residues. Germline V gene lookup returns CDR1 SGDLS and CDR2 YYNGEE. The CDR3 sequence is CASSVGTGGFYEQYF. CDR3 DNA sequence: TGTGCCAGCAGCGTAGGGACAGGGGGTTTCTACGAGCAGTACTTC.

To note about this clone: One end of the junction varies from germline; a read error may be responsible. The V and J genes are TRBV11-3 and TRBJ2-2; 7 nucleotides match TRBD1. Germline V lookup: CDR1 SGHNT, CDR2 YENEEA. The CDR3 runs 16 residues. The CDR3: CASSLEGAANTGELFF. CDR3 bases: TGTGCCAGCAGCCTAGAGGGGGCCGCGAACACCGGGGAGCTGTTTTTT.

Only one count was recorded for this clone. The rearrangement joins TRBV9 to TRBJ1-6; D perhaps matches TRBD1 (6 bases). The CDR3 length is 14 residues. The germline V and J ends were trimmed by 1 base and 5 bases, with 7 bases remaining between them. Looked up from germline, CDR1 is SGDLS and CDR2 is YYNGEE. CDR3 DNA sequence: TGTGCCAGCAGCGTACGACAGGATAATTCACCCCTCCACTTT. As protein: CASSVRQDNSPLHF.

The rearrangement links TRBV12-5 to TRBJ2-7; perhaps TRBD1 as D (6 bases). Trimming shortened V by 5 bases and J by 6 bases, and 23 bases separated the two germline ends. The CDR3 loop spans 16 amino acids. In germline, CDR1 is LGHNT, CDR2 FRNRAP. CDR3 residues: CASGTLTGLRVGEQYF. CDR3 coding DNA: TGTGCTAGTGGTACCCTAACAGGGCTCCGGGTTGGCGAGCAGTACTTC. The whole variable domain, filled in from reference TRBV12-5 and TRBJ2-7, reads DARVTQTPRHKVTEMGQEVTMRCQPILGHNTVFWYRQTMMQGLELLAYFRNRAPLDDSGMPKDRFSAEMPDATLATLKIQPSEPRDSAVYFCASGTLTGLRVGEQYFGPGTRLTVT.

Written as DNA, the CDR3 is TGTGCCAGCAGAACAAGCGGTAGGAACACCGGGGAGCTGTTTTTT. Translating it yields CASRTSGRNTGELFF. The chain uses TRBV6-5 and TRBJ2-2; weak D call: TRBD2 (5 bases). This CDR3 has 15 residues. CDR1 and CDR2 (germline): MNHEY, SVGAGI. V was shortened by 6 bases and J by 1 base, with 12 bases between the two germline ends.

The genes are TRBV9 and TRBJ2-3; 8 bases fit TRBD2. With V trimmed by 0 bases and J by 2 bases, 5 bases remained unmatched. The CDR3 sequence is 16 residues long. Germline V gene data show CDR1 as SGDLS and CDR2 as YYNGEE. The CDR3 region is CASSVGLAPYTDTQYF. Here the CDR3 DNA reads TGTGCCAGCAGCGTAGGACTAGCGCCCTACACAGATACGCAGTATTTT.

This sequence joins TRBV27 and TRBJ1-1; unclear D gene. V was clipped by 3 bases and J by 1 base, with 6 bases between them. Looked up from germline, CDR1 is MNHEY and CDR2 is SMNVEV (reference sequence). This CDR3 has 13 amino acids. CDR3 DNA: TGTGCCAGCAGTTTGAGGTGGAACACTGAAGCTTTCTTT. This codes for CASSLRWNTEAFF.

The CDR3, as DNA: TGTGCCAGCAGCGTAGTAAGGGGGACTATAATGAACACTGAAGCTTTCTTT. Translated: CASSVVRGTIMNTEAFF. The V gene is TRBV9, the J gene TRBJ1-1; D is perhaps TRBD1 (6 bases). The V gene's germline CDR1 is SGDLS and CDR2 YYNGEE. With 0 bases removed from V and 0 bases from J, the gap between germline ends came to 15 bases. This CDR3 is 17 amino acids long.